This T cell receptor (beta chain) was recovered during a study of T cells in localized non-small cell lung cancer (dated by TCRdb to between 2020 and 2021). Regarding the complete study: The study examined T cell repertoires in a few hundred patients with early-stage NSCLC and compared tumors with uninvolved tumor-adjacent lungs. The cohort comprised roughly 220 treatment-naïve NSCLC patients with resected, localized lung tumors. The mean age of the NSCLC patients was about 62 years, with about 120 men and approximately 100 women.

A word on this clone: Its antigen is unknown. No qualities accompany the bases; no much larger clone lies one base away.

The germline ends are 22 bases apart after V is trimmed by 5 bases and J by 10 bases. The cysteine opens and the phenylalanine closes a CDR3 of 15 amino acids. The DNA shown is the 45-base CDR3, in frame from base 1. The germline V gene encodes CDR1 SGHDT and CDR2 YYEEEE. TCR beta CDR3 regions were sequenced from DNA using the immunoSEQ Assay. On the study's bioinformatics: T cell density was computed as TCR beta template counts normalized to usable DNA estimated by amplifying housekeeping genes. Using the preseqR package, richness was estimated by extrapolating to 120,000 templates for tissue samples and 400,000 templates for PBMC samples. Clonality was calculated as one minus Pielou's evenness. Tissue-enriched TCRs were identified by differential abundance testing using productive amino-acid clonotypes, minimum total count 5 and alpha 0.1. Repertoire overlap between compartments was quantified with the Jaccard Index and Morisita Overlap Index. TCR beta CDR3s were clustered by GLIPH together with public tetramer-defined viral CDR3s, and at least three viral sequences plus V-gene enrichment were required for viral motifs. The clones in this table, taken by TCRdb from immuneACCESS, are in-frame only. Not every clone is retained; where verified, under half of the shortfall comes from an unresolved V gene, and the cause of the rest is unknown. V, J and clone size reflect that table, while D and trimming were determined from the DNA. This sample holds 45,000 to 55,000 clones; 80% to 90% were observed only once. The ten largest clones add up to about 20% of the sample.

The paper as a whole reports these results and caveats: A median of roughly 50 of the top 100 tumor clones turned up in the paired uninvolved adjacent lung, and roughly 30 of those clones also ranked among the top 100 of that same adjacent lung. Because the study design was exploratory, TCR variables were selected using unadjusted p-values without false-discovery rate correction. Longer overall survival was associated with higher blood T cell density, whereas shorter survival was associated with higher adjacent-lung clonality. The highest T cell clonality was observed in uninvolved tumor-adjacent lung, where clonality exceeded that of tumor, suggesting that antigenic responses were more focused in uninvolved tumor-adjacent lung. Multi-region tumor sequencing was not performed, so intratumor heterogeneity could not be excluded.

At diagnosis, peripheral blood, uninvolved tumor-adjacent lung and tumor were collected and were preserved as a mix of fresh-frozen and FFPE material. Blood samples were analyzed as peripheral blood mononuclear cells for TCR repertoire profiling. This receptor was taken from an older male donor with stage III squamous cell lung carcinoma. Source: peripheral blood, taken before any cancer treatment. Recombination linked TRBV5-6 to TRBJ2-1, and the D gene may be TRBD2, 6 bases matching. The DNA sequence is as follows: TGTGCCAGCAGGGCCCGAGTTAGCGGACCGCGCGAGCAGTTCTTC. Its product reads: CASRARVSGPREQFF.